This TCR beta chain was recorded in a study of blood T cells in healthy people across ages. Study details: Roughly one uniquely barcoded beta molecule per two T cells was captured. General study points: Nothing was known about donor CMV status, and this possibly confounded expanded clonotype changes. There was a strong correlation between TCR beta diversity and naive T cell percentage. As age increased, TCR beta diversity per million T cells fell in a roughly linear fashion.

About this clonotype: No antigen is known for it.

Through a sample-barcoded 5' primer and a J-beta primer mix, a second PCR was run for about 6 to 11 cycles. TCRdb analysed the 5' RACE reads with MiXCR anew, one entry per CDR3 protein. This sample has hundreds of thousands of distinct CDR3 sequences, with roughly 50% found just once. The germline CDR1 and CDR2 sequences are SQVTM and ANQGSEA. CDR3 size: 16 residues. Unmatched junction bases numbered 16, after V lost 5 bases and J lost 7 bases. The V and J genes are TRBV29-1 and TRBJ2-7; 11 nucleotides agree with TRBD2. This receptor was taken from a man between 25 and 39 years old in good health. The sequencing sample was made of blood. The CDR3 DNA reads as TGCAGCGTTCTCCCCACGCTAGCGGGGGGTTACAATGAGCAGTACTTC. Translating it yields CSVLPTLAGGYNEQYF.